The 27 T cell receptor beta chains below come from one sample, sequenced in a study of Graves' ophthalmopathy and Graves' hyperthyroidism (dated by TCRdb to 2017 to 2018). The instrument was an Illumina HiSeq 2000. For repertoire sequencing, the TCR beta CDR3 regions were amplified from RNA transcripts. The first round of RT-PCR was done with HTBI primers and the Qiagen OneStep RT-PCR kit, and was followed by a second round of multiplex PCR, then size selection and purification. TCRdb redid the processing of the public reads, applying fastp at Q25 and MiXCR, and retained in-frame beta chains. Identical CDR3 proteins give one entry, which carries the most common genes and DNA. This sample gives roughly 380,000 distinct CDR3 sequences in total; just over 15% of them show up just once. The top ten constitute roughly 7% of the sample. What was sequenced was peripheral blood. All receptors come from a woman in her late teens or twenties with stable Graves' hyperthyroidism. Donor details come from another sample of the same person, matched by shared clones.

This clonotype was counted ten times or more. The chain uses TRBV27 and TRBJ1-1; TRBD1 matches at 8 bases. The CDR3 consists of 12 residues. The ends lost 5 bases at V and 8 bases at J; junction bases unmatched: 4. The germline V gene has CDR1 MNHEY and CDR2 SMNVEV (reference sequence). CDR3 in amino acids: CASSNRGWEAFF. Here the CDR3 DNA reads TGTGCCAGCAGTAACAGGGGGTGGGAAGCTTTCTTT.

This clonotype was seen at least ten times. The V and J genes are TRBV11-2 and TRBJ1-1; possible D gene TRBD1, 5 bases. The germline gives CDR1 SGHAT, CDR2 FQNNGV. The CDR3 loop spans 11 amino acids. With 3 bases removed from V and 7 bases from J, the gap between germline ends came to 6 bases. The CDR3, as DNA: TGTGCCAGCAGCTTGGGGGTTGAAGCTTTCTTT. Its protein is CASSLGVEAFF.

This clonotype showed up many times. The chain recombines TRBV12-3 or TRBV12-4 with TRBJ2-7, with D maybe TRBD2 (5 bases). V was pared by 6 bases and J by 4 bases, with 13 bases between. This CDR3 spans 13 amino acids. In DNA, the CDR3 is TGTGCCAGCAGGATTGAGGGCTGGTACGAGCAGTACTTC. It yields the protein CASRIEGWYEQYF.

The V gene is TRBV10-3, the J gene TRBJ1-1, with a possible D match to TRBD1 (5 bases). Germline V lookup: CDR1 ENHRY, CDR2 SYGVKD. The CDR3 length is 14 residues. V was shortened by 2 bases and J by 2 bases, with 9 bases between the two germline ends. CDR3 bases: TGTGCCATCAGTGAGGTCAGGGATAACACTGAAGCTTTCTTT. Amino acid sequence: CAISEVRDNTEAFF.

This clonotype was observed at least ten times. The chain is built from TRBV10-3 and TRBJ1-5; D might be TRBD1 (5 bases). This CDR3 has 13 amino acids. V was cut by 7 bases and J by 1 base, with 8 bases left in between. Germline values: CDR1 ENHRY, CDR2 SYGVKD. CDR3 sequence reads: CAITAGSNQPQHF. In DNA form, the CDR3 reads TGTGCCATCACGGCAGGGAGCAATCAGCCCCAGCATTTT.

This clonotype was seen repeatedly, ten times or more. The chain is built from TRBV27 and TRBJ1-5; TRBD1 agrees at 8 bases. The V segment lost 4 bases and the J segment 5 bases; nucleotides outside the gene matches: 7. The length of the CDR3 is 15 residues. Looked up from germline, CDR1 is MNHEY and CDR2 is SMNVEV (reference sequence). CDR3 amino acids: CASSSIDRGHQPQHF. As DNA, the CDR3 is TGTGCCAGCAGTTCCATCGACAGGGGCCATCAGCCCCAGCATTTT.

This clonotype was recorded at least ten times. The gene calls are TRBV6-1 and TRBJ1-6; D is ambiguous. V lost 1 base and J 6 bases, leaving 22 bases between the germline ends. This CDR3 contains 19 residues. Per germline, CDR1 MNHNS and CDR2 SASEGT. The CDR3 nucleotides read TGTGCCAGCAGTGAAGAGGTGGCAGTCGGACTAATCGGTAATTCACCCCTCCACTTT. It encodes CASSEEVAVGLIGNSPLHF.

This clonotype was found a few times. The chain uses TRBV19 and TRBJ1-5; TRBD1 is a possible D gene (5 bases). Trimming stripped 2 bases from V and 1 base from J, with 15 bases between. The CDR3 consists of 17 residues. Germline V gene data show CDR1 as LNHDA and CDR2 as SQIVND (reference sequence). The CDR3 DNA reads as TGTGCCAGTAGTATACCAGGATTGGGGGGGAGCAATCAGCCCCAGCATTTT. As protein: CASSIPGLGGSNQPQHF.

There are many counts of this clonotype. This sequence joins TRBV27 and TRBJ1-6; D unresolved. Germline values: CDR1 MNHEY, CDR2 SMNVEV (reference sequence). The V and J ends lost 7 bases and 0 bases respectively, with 7 bases between them. The CDR3 runs 14 residues. The CDR3 region is CASKQGSYNSPLHF. In DNA form, the CDR3 reads TGTGCCAGCAAGCAAGGCTCCTATAATTCACCCCTCCACTTT.

This clonotype was picked up many times. V is TRBV28 and J is TRBJ1-2, with 8 positions matching TRBD1. Germline V CDR1 and CDR2: MDHEN, SYDVKM. CDR3 length: 14 amino acids. V shed 5 bases and J 4 bases; nucleotides not matched to a gene: 6. The CDR3 is CASSPVGTGYGYTF. In DNA form, the CDR3 reads TGTGCCAGCAGTCCCGTCGGGACAGGCTATGGCTACACCTTC.

This sequence joins TRBV4-1 and TRBJ2-4; 12 nucleotides align to TRBD2. Trimming removed 2 bases from V and 7 bases from J; junction bases left unmatched: 6. CDR1 and CDR2 from the germline V gene are MGHRA and YSYEKL. There are 16 residues in the CDR3. Here the CDR3 reads CASSQSGLAGTNIQYF. As DNA, the CDR3 is TGCGCCAGCAGCCAAAGCGGACTAGCGGGGACTAACATTCAGTACTTC.

This clonotype was found many times. J is TRBJ1-1 and V is TRBV29-1; D gene ambiguous. CDR1 SQVTM and CDR2 ANQGSEA come from the germline V gene. V lost 5 bases and J lost 2, with 9 bases in between. CDR3 length: 12 residues. As DNA, the CDR3 is TGCAGCGTTTCATCCCCAAACACTGAAGCTTTCTTT. Residues: CSVSSPNTEAFF.

This clonotype was counted at least ten times. The J gene is TRBJ1-1, the V gene TRBV7-3; the match to TRBD1 covers 7 bases. The length of the CDR3 is 14 residues. Germline V gene lookup returns CDR1 SGHTA and CDR2 FQGTGA. V lost 5 bases to trimming and J lost 3 bases; unmatched junction nucleotides: 6. The CDR3 nucleotides are TGTGCCAGCAGCACAACAGGGGAATACACTGAAGCTTTCTTT. Amino acids: CASSTTGEYTEAFF. The entire variable domain, with the rest obtained from reference TRBV7-3 and TRBJ1-1, is as follows: GAGVSQTPSNKVTEKGKYVELRCDPISGHTALYWYRQSLGQGPEFLIYFQGTGAADDSGLPNDRFFAVRPEGSVSTLKIQRTERGDSAVYLCASSTTGEYTEAFFGQGTRLTVV.

This clonotype was recorded many times. The rearrangement links TRBV6-1 to TRBJ1-2, with no clear D. This CDR3 is 12 amino acids long. V was clipped by 6 bases and J by 4 bases, with 9 bases between them. Germline CDR1 MNHNS, CDR2 SASEGT. In DNA, the CDR3 is TGTGCCAGCAGGTCCGTTCTCTATGGCTACACCTTC. Translating gives CASRSVLYGYTF.

The V call is TRBV28, the J call TRBJ2-2; 8 bases match TRBD2. This CDR3 has 17 amino acids. The junction had 12 bases not matched to a gene; V was cut back by 5 bases and J by 4 bases. Germline CDR1 reads MDHEN; CDR2 reads SYDVKM. DNA of the CDR3: TGTGCCAGCAGTCCCCAAGGGCGGGGGGTTGGCACCGGGGAGCTGTTTTTT. Protein product: CASSPQGRGVGTGELFF.

This clonotype has a single count. The chain combines TRBV2 with TRBJ1-2; D remains unclear. Trimming stripped 3 bases from V and 8 bases from J, with 13 bases between. CDR3 length equals 13 residues. CDR1 is SNHLY and CDR2 is FYNNEI in the germline V gene. The CDR3, as DNA: TGTGCCAGCAGTGATGGTTGGGGTAGAGGCTACACCTTC. It specifies CASSDGWGRGYTF.

Regarding this clonotype: Germline is not matched at one junction end, which may reflect a read error. The V call is TRBV20-1, the J call TRBJ1-1; unclear D gene. Germline values: CDR1 DFQATT, CDR2 SNEGSKA (reference sequence). The length of the CDR3 is 13 residues. CDR3 DNA: TGCAGTTCTAGACACAGAGTGAGGGCAGAAGCTTTCTTT. Protein: CSSRHRVRAEAFF.

This clonotype came up many times. The chain couples TRBV12-3 or TRBV12-4 to TRBJ1-1; TRBD1 might be the D (5 bases). The CDR3 covers 13 residues. The V end was cut by 3 bases, the J end by 5 bases, with 10 bases between. The CDR3 spells CASSFGGKTEAFF. The CDR3, as DNA: TGTGCCAGCAGTTTCGGGGGGAAAACTGAAGCTTTCTTT.

This clonotype was seen only a few times. The chain joins TRBV4-2 to TRBJ1-5, with 8 bases identical to TRBD1. The germline V gene has CDR1 LGHNA and CDR2 YNFKEQ. The CDR3 consists of 16 residues. The V gene end was trimmed by 1 base and the J gene end by 4 bases; junction bases not matched to a gene: 6. The CDR3 nucleotides read TGTGCCAGCAGCCAAGCAACCGGGACAGGTAATCAGCCCCAGCATTTT. This sequence encodes CASSQATGTGNQPQHF.

In this sample, this clonotype turned up many times. This chain connects TRBV12-3 or TRBV12-4 to TRBJ1-5; no clear D. This CDR3 comprises 15 residues. Trimming cost V 5 bases and J 0 bases, with 11 bases left between them. In DNA, the CDR3 is TGTGCCAGCAGTGACCGGACGGATAGCAATCAGCCCCAGCATTTT. Translation gives CASSDRTDSNQPQHF.

This clonotype was seen repeatedly, ten times or more. V gene TRBV27 combines with J gene TRBJ1-2; a weak D match, TRBD1 (6 bases). The CDR3 extends over 15 amino acids. Trimming removed 5 bases from V and 2 bases from J, with 15 bases in between. Per germline, CDR1 MNHEY and CDR2 SMNVEV (reference sequence). This chain's CDR3 is CASSTSTGSNYGYTF. DNA for the CDR3: TGTGCCAGCAGTACCTCGACAGGAAGCAACTATGGCTACACCTTC.

Only a few counts were recorded for this clonotype. This chain's CDR3 is CASSRYTGNGETQYF. In DNA, the CDR3 is TGTGCCAGCAGCCGATACACAGGGAACGGAGAGACCCAGTACTTC. The chain combines TRBV5-6 with TRBJ2-5, with D possibly being TRBD1 (6 bases). Germline-derived CDR1 and CDR2 are SGHDT and YYEEEE. The CDR3 is 15 residues long. V lost 4 bases and J 4 bases, leaving 17 bases between the germline ends.

This clonotype appeared many times. CDR3 in DNA: TGTGCCAGCAGCGTAAGCTCGTTCTATGGCTACACCTTC. Translated: CASSVSSFYGYTF. The V call is TRBV9, the J call TRBJ1-2, with unresolved D. Trimming cost V 1 base and J 4 bases, with 8 bases left between them. Germline V gene lookup returns CDR1 SGDLS and CDR2 YYNGEE. This CDR3 is 13 amino acids long.

This clonotype was seen at least ten times. The chain recombines TRBV2 with TRBJ1-5, with unresolved D. Germline V gene data show CDR1 as SNHLY and CDR2 as FYNNEI. The CDR3 runs 13 residues. V was shortened by 4 bases and J by 5 bases, with 9 bases between the two germline ends. The CDR3 DNA follows: TGTGCCAGCAGTGTCGGAGGCCATCAGCCCCAGCATTTT. This gives the protein CASSVGGHQPQHF.

This clonotype was counted many times. The gene calls are TRBV7-8 and TRBJ2-7; maybe TRBD2 (6 bases). The germline V and J ends were trimmed by 8 bases and 5 bases, with 16 bases remaining between them. The CDR3 loop spans 13 amino acids. Germline CDR1 SGHVS, CDR2 FQNEAQ. Here the CDR3 reads CASLVTGDDEQYF. The CDR3 DNA sequence: TGTGCCAGCCTCGTCACGGGAGACGACGAGCAGTACTTC.

This clonotype was counted at least ten times. V and J are TRBV6-5 and TRBJ2-7; D perhaps matches TRBD2 (5 bases). This CDR3 region has 15 residues. V was trimmed by 0 bases and J by 2 bases, leaving 11 bases between them. CDR1 is MNHEY and CDR2 is SVGAGI in the germline V gene. The CDR3 bases are TGTGCCAGCAGTTACTCTTACGGGGAGACCTACGAGCAGTACTTC. Protein product: CASSYSYGETYEQYF.

The sample holds many counts of this clonotype. V and J are TRBV10-1 and TRBJ2-2, with D tentatively TRBD2 (6 bases). V lost 6 bases, J lost 3 bases, and 17 bases lay in between. This CDR3 comprises 16 residues. Germline CDR1 and CDR2: WNHNN and SYGVQD (reference sequence). In DNA form, the CDR3 reads TGCGCCAGCAGGGGACTCAGGGATAAGGACACCGGGGAGCTGTTTTTT. Its protein product is CASRGLRDKDTGELFF.